This TCR beta chain was observed in a study of response to subunit inactivated influenza vaccine. Findings of the study overall: Each seasonal influenza vaccination recruits few new T cells, the authors suggested.

V shed 5 bases and J 2 bases; nucleotides not matched to a gene: 13. Germline CDR1 reads SGHAT; CDR2 reads FQDESV (reference sequence). The CDR3 extends over 17 amino acids. This clonotype was picked up a small number of times. The antigen remains undetermined. TCRdb redid the calling of the RT-PCR reads with MiXCR, one entry per CDR3 protein. The sample consists of approximately 700,000 distinct CDR3 sequences, roughly 14% of them appearing once. The sequencing here drew on PBMCs from blood, taken about 12 days after vaccination. V gene TRBV11-1 combines with J gene TRBJ2-3; 7 bases align to TRBD2. The TCR comes from a middle-aged man who received an inactivated influenza vaccine. The CDR3 DNA sequence: TGTGCCAGCAGCCTCCGTTCGGCGGGAGTCTCCACAGATACGCAGTATTTT. It translates to CASSLRSAGVSTDTQYF.